This T cell receptor (beta chain) was identified during a study of siplizumab effects on memory and regulatory T cells. Study-wide results and limits: Greater diversity than memory cells seemed evident in naive T cells, which also appeared to be major alloresponse contributors. Most alloreactive clones went unmapped to unstimulated subsets; only a minor fraction mapped. Proliferating Tregs' suppressive function in siplizumab cultures went unconfirmed.

The protocol was immunoSEQ multiplex PCR, while the TCRdb copy is restricted to in-frame clones and leaves out a portion. The table includes over 65,000 clones, 85% to 95% detected once. Concerning this clone: Its specificity is unknown.

The sequence derives from a human donor in good health. Sample: CD8+ T cells sorted from blood.

For the CDR3, the DNA is TGTGCCAGCAGCGTAGCGGGGGGCGAGATCTATGGCTACACCTTC. It is translated as CASSVAGGEIYGYTF. The rearrangement joins TRBV9 to TRBJ1-2; D perhaps matches TRBD1 (6 bases). Germline V gene lookup returns CDR1 SGDLS and CDR2 YYNGEE. The CDR3 is made up of 15 amino acids. The V end was cut by 0 bases, the J end by 4 bases, with 13 bases between.